These T cell receptor beta chains were read from a single sample in a study of T cell responses to AZD1222 COVID-19 vaccine. Only in-frame clones appear in the TCRdb table, and some are missing; sequencing was by immunoSEQ multiplex PCR. The sample has roughly 120,000 clones, 88% seen once. The sample consisted of peripheral blood, taken 28 days after the second AZD1222 dose. The receptor source for this set is an adult who received the AZD1222 COVID-19 vaccine. The CDR3 runs from the conserved cysteine through the conserved F or W.

V gene	J gene	CDR3 protein
TRBV6-5	TRBJ1-4	CASSYSGQGNEKLFF
TRBV28	TRBJ1-3	CASGDSGRNTIYF
TRBV3-1/TRBV3-2	TRBJ1-1	CASGGQGARTEAFF
TRBV6-5	TRBJ2-7	CASSRLAGGVYEQYF
TRBV5-6	TRBJ1-3	CASSLGPAYSGNTIYF
TRBV9	TRBJ2-7	CASSVGQSYEQYF
TRBV11-3	TRBJ2-2	CASSPGRLAETGELFF
TRBV5-1	TRBJ2-5	CASSLASSGGPPVTQYF
TRBV5-1	TRBJ1-1	CASSSGALLNTEAFF
TRBV5-1	TRBJ2-5	CASSLFGQETQYF
TRBV7-6	TRBJ1-5	CASSLLQGSYSNQPQHF
TRBV3-1/TRBV3-2	TRBJ2-1	CASSLDRVTYNEQFF
TRBV5-6	TRBJ1-1	CASSTGQGSGFF
TRBV28	TRBJ1-4	CASGLTNEKLFF
TRBV18	TRBJ1-2	CASSTLRTVYGYTF
TRBV7-2	TRBJ2-4	CASSFKGSIQYF
TRBV6-5	TRBJ1-2	CASRAGTSGNYGYTF
TRBV24-1	TRBJ2-3	CATSDGGGYTQYF
TRBV28	TRBJ2-5	CASSLPGTGQETQYF
TRBV18	TRBJ1-4	CASSHKTGGVEKLFF
TRBV6-5	TRBJ1-4	CASSPLRMDGEKLFF
TRBV6-4	TRBJ2-1	CASSPQGGNYNEQFF
TRBV5-8	TRBJ1-4	CASSTGLVSEKLFF
TRBV5-4	TRBJ1-1	CASSESTRNTEAFF
TRBV27	TRBJ1-1	CASSLRPPTGRDTEAFF
TRBV5-8	TRBJ1-2	CASSLDAETSGYTF
TRBV9	TRBJ1-2	CASSVAHGQGGNYGYTF
TRBV27	TRBJ1-5	CASSFRSGSVGNQPQHF
TRBV28	TRBJ1-5	CASSLLGLSGAQHF
TRBV7-2	TRBJ2-3	CASSRAFTDTQYF
TRBV4-3	TRBJ2-7	CASSQSRLAGYKWQYF
TRBV25-1	TRBJ1-2	CASSENHRGSDGYTF
TRBV29-1	TRBJ2-7	CSAQSPGTGNSYEQYF
TRBV19	TRBJ1-4	CASSTTGPPLSNEKLFF
TRBV30	TRBJ1-4	CAWSVPGHNEKLFF
TRBV7-9	TRBJ2-3	CASSSTSGGRDTQYF
TRBV5-4	TRBJ2-7	CASSLGGAEAHEQYF
TRBV7-3	TRBJ2-1	CASSSGLADEQFF
TRBV7-2	TRBJ2-1	CASSLGLARGYNEQFF
TRBV10-3	TRBJ1-1	CAISAVLSGDTEAFF
TRBV5-1	TRBJ2-5	CASSPNGAPQETQYF
TRBV11-2	TRBJ1-2	CASSLGSSHYGYTF
TRBV13	TRBJ1-6	CASSLGLGQNNSPLHF
TRBV14	TRBJ1-6	CASSQDLSGRPPYNSPLHF
TRBV7-2	TRBJ1-2	CASSLRGEHYGYTF
TRBV1	TRBJ1-5	CTRLGQGYYSNQPQHF
TRBV5-4	TRBJ1-2	CASTPGYGTGGDYGYTF
TRBV28	TRBJ2-3	CASSTQGKGTDTQYF
TRBV12-3/TRBV12-4	TRBJ1-5	CASSFSLQPQHF
TRBV6-2/TRBV6-3	TRBJ2-1	CASSYDLGGLAGAGEQFF
TRBV5-5	TRBJ2-5	CASSEGVETQYF
TRBV5-6	TRBJ1-4	CASSLGTGGPEKLFF
TRBV25-1	TRBJ2-5	CASSEYTIGSETQYF
TRBV9	TRBJ2-3	CASSVATGELRIADTQYF
TRBV7-3	TRBJ2-1	CASSPILRGSYNEQFF